Listed below are T cell receptor beta chains from one sample, sequenced in a study of post-analysis software for immune sequencing data. Using its own MiXCR run on the PCR reads, TCRdb lists one record per CDR3 protein. Of hundreds of thousands of distinct CDR3 sequences in the sample, 30% are singletons; the top ten hold under 0.7%. Sequencing input: blood. Every receptor here comes from a girl aged 10-17 years with multiple sclerosis. CDR3s include the opening cysteine and the closing phenylalanine or tryptophan. D genes are given only for firm matches. For some rows the clone size is stated as once, few or many, or as a class when expanded; others skip it.

>NA|TRBV18|TRBD2|TRBJ2-5
CASSPGLAEPKSYF
TGTGCCAGCTCACCGGGACTAGCGGAACCAAAATCGTACTTC
>NA|TRBV6-5|NA|TRBJ2-3
CASSYGEGPDTQYF
TGTGCCAGCAGTTATGGCGAGGGTCCAGATACGCAGTATTTT
>few|TRBV27|TRBD2|TRBJ2-5
CASNSGGVPETQYF
TGTGCCAGCAACAGCGGGGGGGTTCCGGAGACCCAGTACTTC
>NA|TRBV6-2/TRBV6-3|NA|TRBJ1-5
CASSPLYGTHFGQPQHF
TGTGCCAGCAGCCCGCTGTACGGGACGCATTTTGGGCAGCCCCAGCATTTT
>many|TRBV4-3|NA|TRBJ2-3
CASSPTGPDTQYF
TGCGCCAGCAGCCCCACAGGGCCAGATACGCAGTATTTT
>NA|TRBV28|NA|TRBJ2-1
CASSPTTGNYNEQFF
TGTGCCAGCAGCCCCACTACAGGGAACTACAATGAGCAGTTCTTC
>few|TRBV20-1|TRBD1|TRBJ2-1
CSARDLQGVYEQFF
TGCAGCGCTAGAGATCTCCAGGGGGTCTATGAGCAGTTCTTC
>NA|TRBV20-1|NA|TRBJ2-1
CSALIVYNEQFF
TGCAGTGCCCTCATTGTCTACAATGAGCAGTTCTTC
>many|TRBV20-1|TRBD2|TRBJ2-5
CSARDRLAGETQYF
TGCAGTGCTAGAGATCGGTTAGCGGGAGAGACCCAGTACTTC
>NA|TRBV9|NA|TRBJ1-1
CASSVGHSNTEAFF
TGTGCCAGCAGCGTAGGACACTCGAACACTGAAGCTTTCTTT
>few|TRBV5-6|TRBD1|TRBJ1-5
CASSPRTGGANQPQHF
TGTGCTAGCAGCCCAAGAACAGGGGGCGCCAATCAGCCCCAGCATTTT
>NA|TRBV25-1|TRBD1|TRBJ2-1
CASSEYWGQGSYNEQFF
TGTGCCAGCAGTGAATATTGGGGACAGGGCTCCTACAATGAGCAGTTCTTC
>many|TRBV5-1|NA|TRBJ2-1
CASSFLRGADNEQFF
TGCGCCAGCAGCTTCCTTCGCGGGGCAGACAATGAGCAGTTCTTC
>NA|TRBV7-2|TRBD2|TRBJ2-5
CASSLTSAAPQETQYF
TGTGCCAGCAGCTTGACTAGCGCGGCGCCTCAAGAGACCCAGTACTTC
>NA|TRBV29-1|NA|TRBJ2-2
CSVRVRRDGELFF
TGCAGCGTGCGGGTGCGTCGCGACGGGGAGCTGTTTTTT
>NA|TRBV7-9|NA|TRBJ2-4
CACSGTGFTKTLAKNIQYF
TGTGCCTGCAGCGGGACAGGCTTTACAAAGACTCTAGCCAAAAACATTCAGTACTTC
>NA|TRBV6-6|NA|TRBJ1-5
CASSREGSGSNQPQHF
TGTGCCAGCAGTAGGGAAGGGTCGGGGAGCAATCAGCCCCAGCATTTT
>few|TRBV7-2|NA|TRBJ2-7
CASSLSGGVNYEQYF
TGTGCCAGCAGCTTATCGGGCGGAGTAAACTACGAGCAGTACTTC
>NA|TRBV9|TRBD1|TRBJ1-2
CASRDRGRVGYTF
TGTGCCAGCAGGGACAGGGGGCGCGTTGGCTACACCTTC
>NA|TRBV12-3/TRBV12-4|NA|TRBJ2-5
CASSLGTSQETQYF
TGTGCCAGCAGTTTGGGGACATCCCAAGAGACCCAGTACTTC
>many|TRBV28|TRBD1|TRBJ2-7
CASSLGQGAYEQYF
TGTGCCAGCAGCTTGGGACAGGGGGCCTACGAGCAGTACTTC
>NA|TRBV7-9|TRBD1|TRBJ2-3
CASSSRTGAGYADTQDF
TGTGCCAGCAGCTCCCGGACAGGGGCGGGATACGCAGATACGCAGGATTTT
>NA|TRBV29-1|TRBD2|TRBJ2-3
CSVRGLADITDTQYF
TGCAGCGTCAGAGGACTAGCGGATATCACCGATACGCAGTATTTT